These 27 T cell receptor beta chains came from one sample sequenced in a study of blood T cell repertoires in COVID-19 (dated by TCRdb to 2020 to 2022). To prepare the library, the immunoSEQ multiplex PCR assay was applied. Held by TCRdb, this immuneACCESS table contains in-frame sequences only and omits some clones. Under half of the omission traces to an unresolved V gene where checked; the cause of the rest is unknown. Counted in this sample were fewer than 200,000 clones; about 80% of them appeared once. The ten most abundant clones make up less than 30% of the sample. Specimen: peripheral blood. These TCRs come from a woman between 70 and 85 years old with acute or convalescent COVID-19.

The gene calls are TRBV15 and TRBJ2-5, with 7 bases fitting TRBD2. V was clipped by 5 bases and J by 5 bases; unmatched bases: 14. Germline V gene data show CDR1 as LNHNV and CDR2 as YYDKDF (reference sequence). The CDR3 totals 16 residues. The CDR3, as DNA: TGTGCCACCAGCCCCGTGCGGGGGAATAAGGTGGAGACCCAGTACTTC. It specifies CATSPVRGNKVETQYF.

V usage is TRBV7-8 and J usage is TRBJ2-1, with 15 bases aligning to TRBD2. The CDR3 runs to 20 residues. J was trimmed by 1 base and V by 0 bases; bases with no gene match: 7. In germline, CDR1 is SGHVS, CDR2 FQNEAQ. The CDR3 region has the DNA TGTGCCAGCAGCTTAGCATCTTCGGGACTAGCGGGAGGATCCTACAATGAGCAGTTCTTC. This sequence encodes CASSLASSGLAGGSYNEQFF.

J is TRBJ1-1 and V is TRBV5-1; the match to TRBD1 covers 7 bases. Germline lookup yields CDR1 SGHRS and CDR2 YFSETQ. The CDR3 consists of 15 residues. The ends lost 4 bases at V and 4 bases at J; junction bases unmatched: 10. The CDR3 DNA reads TGCGCCAGCAGCGCCGTCACAGGGGAGGCCACTGAAGCTTTCTTT. Translation: CASSAVTGEATEAFF.

The chain recombines TRBV7-8 with TRBJ2-5, with D perhaps matching TRBD2 (6 bases). V shed 4 bases and J shed 5 bases, with 14 bases lying between them. CDR3 length equals 14 residues. CDR1 and CDR2 (germline): SGHVS, FQNEAQ. CDR3 in amino acids: CASSSPRGGETQYF. In nucleotides, the CDR3 is TGTGCCAGCAGCTCCCCGCGGGGTGGGGAGACCCAGTACTTC.

The chain has TRBV24-1 and TRBJ2-3, with D maybe TRBD1 (7 bases). Germline V CDR1 and CDR2: KGHDR, SFDVKD. Trimming shortened V by 5 bases and J by 3 bases, and 14 bases separated the two germline ends. The CDR3 runs to 15 residues. In DNA form, the CDR3 reads TGTGCCACCAGTGTAGGAGGGGGCGGAACAGATACGCAGTATTTT. It is translated as CATSVGGGGTDTQYF.

The chain has TRBV24-1 and TRBJ2-3; the D gene is possibly TRBD2 (6 bases). The length of the CDR3 is 15 residues. V was cut by 6 bases and J by 0 bases, with 12 bases left in between. Germline CDR1 and CDR2: KGHDR and SFDVKD. The CDR3 here is CATSHQAGSTDTQYF. Here the CDR3 DNA reads TGTGCCACCAGTCACCAAGCGGGTAGCACAGATACGCAGTATTTT.

V is TRBV19 and J is TRBJ1-5, with D possibly being TRBD1 (5 bases). This CDR3 is 15 amino acids long. CDR1 is LNHDA, CDR2 SQIVND, per germline (reference sequence). V lost 6 bases and J 6 bases, leaving 18 bases between the germline ends. CDR3 residues: CASRYRRDLGQPQHF. DNA of the CDR3: TGTGCCAGTAGATACCGAAGGGACTTGGGTCAGCCCCAGCATTTT.

J is TRBJ1-6 and V is TRBV7-6, with 11 bases matching TRBD1. Germline CDR1 SGHVS, CDR2 FNYEAQ. V lost 2 bases to trimming and J lost 8 bases; unmatched junction nucleotides: 2. CDR3 length: 15 residues. CDR3 nucleotides: TGTGCCAGCAGCTTATGGGGACAGGGGGATTCACCCCTCCACTTT. Translating it yields CASSLWGQGDSPLHF.

The rearrangement joins TRBV6-5 to TRBJ1-6, with a possible D match to TRBD1 (5 bases). The CDR3 sequence is 15 residues long. CDR1 is MNHEY, CDR2 SVGAGI, per germline. The V and J ends lost 0 bases and 8 bases respectively, with 11 bases between them. The CDR3 coding sequence is TGTGCCAGCAGTTACTCGTTCTTAGGGGATTCACCCCTCCACTTT. It yields the protein CASSYSFLGDSPLHF.

The chain joins TRBV5-1 to TRBJ2-2, with D possibly TRBD1 on 5 matching bases. Trimming took off 0 bases at V and 5 bases at J, with 14 bases between the two ends. CDR1 is SGHRS and CDR2 is YFSETQ in the germline V gene. The CDR3 has 16 residues. Here the CDR3 reads CASSLAVTGKTGELFF. Here the CDR3 DNA reads TGCGCCAGCAGCTTGGCCGTCACAGGAAAAACCGGGGAGCTGTTTTTT.

The chain's CDR3 is CASSPRTSGIFNEQFF. The CDR3 nucleotides are TGTGCCAGCAGCCCCAGGACTAGCGGAATTTTCAATGAGCAGTTCTTC. The V call is TRBV7-9, the J call TRBJ2-1, with 10 bases fitting TRBD2. With V trimmed by 5 bases and J by 6 bases, 10 bases remained unmatched. The CDR3 is 16 residues long. In germline, CDR1 is SEHNR, CDR2 FQNEAQ (reference sequence).

CDR3 sequence (DNA): TGCGCCAGCAGCTTGGGCCAACTTGGCGGGCCTCAAGAGACCCAGTACTTC. Encoded protein: CASSLGQLGGPQETQYF. The chain links TRBV5-1 to TRBJ2-5; D is perhaps TRBD2 (5 bases). The CDR3 totals 17 residues. V was pared by 0 bases and J by 2 bases, with 17 bases between. Per germline, CDR1 SGHRS and CDR2 YFSETQ.

The chain links TRBV24-1 to TRBJ2-3, with D maybe TRBD2 (6 bases). The CDR3 covers 18 residues. V was pared by 3 bases and J by 0 bases, with 18 bases between. Germline CDR1 reads KGHDR; CDR2 reads SFDVKD. This chain's CDR3 is CATSDTMGRPSSTDTQYF. CDR3 DNA sequence: TGTGCCACCAGTGATACCATGGGGAGGCCGTCTAGCACAGATACGCAGTATTTT.

This clone has more than one count but fewer than ten. The chain combines TRBV5-4 with TRBJ1-2, with 7 bases that match TRBD1. In germline, CDR1 is SGHNT, CDR2 YYREEE (reference sequence). This CDR3 contains 14 residues. V lost 3 bases, J lost 6 bases, and 8 bases stayed unmatched. CDR3 bases: TGTGCCAGCAGCTCTAAAGGACAGGAGCATGGCTACACCTTC. This codes for CASSSKGQEHGYTF.

CDR3 sequence (DNA): TGTGCCAGCAGTCGCCTCGGGACAGGCGGCCCTAATGAGCAGTTCTTC. It encodes CASSRLGTGGPNEQFF. This rearrangement joins TRBV28 to TRBJ2-1, with 8 bases matching TRBD1. V lost 5 bases, J lost 7 bases, and 13 bases stayed unmatched. Germline-derived CDR1 and CDR2 are MDHEN and SYDVKM. The length of the CDR3 is 16 residues.

The chain employs TRBV7-3 and TRBJ2-3, with 9 bases lining up with TRBD2. The CDR3 has 17 amino acids. J gave up 0 bases and V 2 bases, and 6 bases lay outside the gene matches. Germline V gene sequence: CDR1 SGHTA, CDR2 FQGTGA. The CDR3 loop is CASSLLASGASTDTQYF. The CDR3 DNA reads as TGTGCCAGCAGCTTACTCGCTAGCGGGGCAAGCACAGATACGCAGTATTTT.

This clone came up once. The chain combines TRBV19 with TRBJ1-6; 12 bases are a match to TRBD1. This CDR3 is 18 amino acids long. V was clipped by 5 bases and J by 8 bases; unmatched bases: 13. CDR1 is LNHDA and CDR2 is SQIVND in the germline V gene (reference sequence). This CDR3 is CASSPTGTGGLVDSPLHF. The CDR3 DNA is TGTGCCAGTAGTCCTACCGGGACAGGGGGCTTGGTTGATTCACCCCTCCACTTT.

This clone was recorded a few times. The rearrangement links TRBV19 to TRBJ1-5, with D perhaps TRBD1 (6 bases). Trimming removed 4 bases at V and 6 bases at J, with 10 bases between. Germline lookup yields CDR1 LNHDA and CDR2 SQIVND (reference sequence). The CDR3 sequence is 13 residues long. The CDR3 DNA follows: TGTGCCAGTAGTAAAGACAGGCGTCAGCCCCAGCATTTT. It encodes CASSKDRRQPQHF. Based on the CDR3 plus reference TRBV19 and TRBJ1-5, the full variable domain is DGGITQSPKYLFRKEGQNVTLSCEQNLNHDAMYWYRQDPGQGLRLIYYSQIVNDFQKGDIAEGYSVSREKKESFPLTVTSAQKNPTAFYLCASSKDRRQPQHFGDGTRLSIL.

The chain links TRBV5-4 to TRBJ2-1; D possibly corresponds to TRBD1 (6 bases). CDR3 length equals 14 residues. The ends were cut back, 0 bases at V and 12 bases at J, with 16 bases in the middle. Germline loops: CDR1 SGHNT, CDR2 YYREEE (reference sequence). CDR3 bases: TGTGCCAGCAGCTTGGACCGCTGGACAGATGCGCAGTTCTTC. Translation: CASSLDRWTDAQFF.

V usage is TRBV9 and J usage is TRBJ2-2; 9 bases match TRBD1. V was clipped by 2 bases and J by 4 bases; unmatched bases: 9. CDR1 and CDR2 from the germline V gene are SGDLS and YYNGEE. The CDR3 consists of 17 residues. The CDR3 nucleotides are TGTGCCAGCAGCGTTACAGGGGGCGGCACCGGCACCGGGGAGCTGTTTTTT. This encodes CASSVTGGGTGTGELFF.

The chain employs TRBV30 and TRBJ1-2; D might be TRBD1 (6 bases). Germline V gives CDR1 GTSNPN, CDR2 SVGIG (reference sequence). This CDR3 is built from 13 residues. V gave up 4 bases and J gave up 7 bases, with 16 bases separating them. CDR3 DNA sequence: TGTGCCTGGAACCCAGGGGTGACGAGTGGCTACACCTTC. Its translation is CAWNPGVTSGYTF.

The rearrangement uses TRBV6-5 and TRBJ1-5; D gene uncertain. V lost 10 bases to trimming and J lost 3 bases, with 13 bases between them. The CDR3 extends over 13 amino acids. Germline values: CDR1 MNHEY, CDR2 SVGAGI. Here the CDR3 reads CATKGDFNQPQHF. Here the CDR3 DNA reads TGTGCCACCAAGGGAGATTTCAATCAGCCCCAGCATTTT.

This rearrangement joins TRBV29-1 to TRBJ2-7; 7 nucleotides agree with TRBD1. This CDR3 is built from 14 residues. The junction had 9 bases not matched to a gene; V was cut back by 4 bases and J by 3 bases. In germline, CDR1 is SQVTM, CDR2 ANQGSEA. The CDR3 is CSVGGVGQRYEQYF. The CDR3 nucleotides read TGCAGCGTTGGGGGTGTGGGACAGCGCTACGAGCAGTACTTC.

This clone was recorded many times. The rearrangement joins TRBV3-1 (or the pseudogene TRBV3-2) to TRBJ1-2; weak D call: TRBD1 (5 bases). V lost 4 bases and J 7 bases, leaving 19 bases between the germline ends. CDR3 length equals 15 residues. Germline V CDR1 and CDR2: LGHDT, YNNKEL (reference sequence). CDR3 amino acids: CASSPNGQGPRGYTF. Written as DNA, the CDR3 is TGTGCCAGCAGCCCGAATGGCCAGGGTCCGCGTGGCTACACCTTC.

The CDR3: CAWSRVGRVTEAFF. The CDR3, as DNA: TGTGCCTGGAGTCGGGTGGGGCGAGTAACTGAAGCTTTCTTT. This rearrangement joins TRBV30 to TRBJ1-1; possibly TRBD1 for D (5 bases). The CDR3 consists of 14 residues. Deletions cut 2 bases from V and 5 bases from J, with 15 bases between. Per germline, CDR1 GTSNPN and CDR2 SVGIG (reference sequence).

V is TRBV5-1 and J is TRBJ2-5; tentatively, D is TRBD1 (6 bases). Germline V gives CDR1 SGHRS, CDR2 YFSETQ. The V and J ends lost 4 bases and 4 bases respectively, with 20 bases between them. There are 16 residues in the CDR3. The CDR3 nucleotides are TGCGCCAGCAGCAGAAACAGGGCCCGGGGAACAGAGACCCAGTACTTC. It encodes CASSRNRARGTETQYF.

The V call is TRBV7-9, the J call TRBJ2-1, with TRBD2 matching 8 bases. V shed 5 bases and J 4 bases; nucleotides not matched to a gene: 10. This CDR3 spans 16 amino acids. Per germline, CDR1 SEHNR and CDR2 FQNEAQ (reference sequence). Written as DNA, the CDR3 is TGTGCCAGCAGCCCCCGGCGGGGGGCTGGGTACAATGAGCAGTTCTTC. Translating it yields CASSPRRGAGYNEQFF.